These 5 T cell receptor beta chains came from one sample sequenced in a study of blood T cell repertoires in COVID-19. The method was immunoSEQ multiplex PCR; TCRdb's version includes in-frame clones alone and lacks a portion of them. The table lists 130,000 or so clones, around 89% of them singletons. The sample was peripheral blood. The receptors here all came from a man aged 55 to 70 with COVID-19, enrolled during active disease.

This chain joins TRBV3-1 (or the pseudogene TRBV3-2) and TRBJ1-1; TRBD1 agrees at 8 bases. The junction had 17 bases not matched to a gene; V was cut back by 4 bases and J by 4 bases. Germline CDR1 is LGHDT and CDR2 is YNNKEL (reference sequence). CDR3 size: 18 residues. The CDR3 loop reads CASSPTPVVTGDGTEAFF. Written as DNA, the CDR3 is TGTGCCAGCAGCCCAACCCCCGTGGTGACAGGGGATGGCACTGAAGCTTTCTTT.

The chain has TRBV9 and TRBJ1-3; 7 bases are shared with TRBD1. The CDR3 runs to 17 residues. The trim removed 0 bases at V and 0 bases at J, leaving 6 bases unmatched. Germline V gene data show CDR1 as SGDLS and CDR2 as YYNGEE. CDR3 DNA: TGTGCCAGCAGCGTAGAGGACAGGCCCCACTCTGGAAACACCATATATTTT. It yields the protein CASSVEDRPHSGNTIYF.

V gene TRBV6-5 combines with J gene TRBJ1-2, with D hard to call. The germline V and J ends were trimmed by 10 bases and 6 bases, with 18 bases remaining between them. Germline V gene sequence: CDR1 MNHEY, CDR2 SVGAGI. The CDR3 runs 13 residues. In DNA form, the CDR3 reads TGTGCCACCCAACGGGCAGGTAGCGATGGCTACACCTTC. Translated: CATQRAGSDGYTF.

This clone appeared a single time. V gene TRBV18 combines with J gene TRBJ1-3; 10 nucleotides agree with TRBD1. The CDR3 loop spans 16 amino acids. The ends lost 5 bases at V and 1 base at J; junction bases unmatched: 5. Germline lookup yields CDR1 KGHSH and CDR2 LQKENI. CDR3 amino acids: CASSERQGASGNTIYF. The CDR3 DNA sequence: TGTGCCAGCTCAGAACGACAGGGGGCATCTGGAAACACCATATATTTT.

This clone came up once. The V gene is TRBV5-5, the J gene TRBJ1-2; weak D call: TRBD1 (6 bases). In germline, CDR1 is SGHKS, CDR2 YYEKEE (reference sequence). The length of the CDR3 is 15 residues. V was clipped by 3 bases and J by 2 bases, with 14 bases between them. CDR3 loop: CASSSPGHGNYGYTF. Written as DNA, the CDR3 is TGTGCCAGCAGCTCGCCGGGACACGGGAACTATGGCTACACCTTC. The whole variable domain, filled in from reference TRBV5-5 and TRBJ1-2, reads DAGVTQSPTHLIKTRGQQVTLRCSPISGHKSVSWYQQVLGQGPQFIFQYYEKEERGRGNFPDRFSARQFPNYSSELNVNALLLGDSALYLCASSSPGHGNYGYTFGSGTRLTVV.